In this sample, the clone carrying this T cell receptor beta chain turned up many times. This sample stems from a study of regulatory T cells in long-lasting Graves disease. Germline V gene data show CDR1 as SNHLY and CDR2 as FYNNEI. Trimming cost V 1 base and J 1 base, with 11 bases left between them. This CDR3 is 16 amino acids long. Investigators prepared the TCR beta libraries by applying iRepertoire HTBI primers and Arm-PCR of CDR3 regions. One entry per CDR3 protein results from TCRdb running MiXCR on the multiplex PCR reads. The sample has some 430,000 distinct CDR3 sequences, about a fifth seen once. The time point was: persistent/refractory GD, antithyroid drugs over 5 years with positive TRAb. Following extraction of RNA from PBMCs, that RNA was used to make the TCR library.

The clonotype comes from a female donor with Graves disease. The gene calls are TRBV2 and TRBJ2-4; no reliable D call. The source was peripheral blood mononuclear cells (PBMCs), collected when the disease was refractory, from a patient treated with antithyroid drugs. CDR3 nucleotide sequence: TGTGCCAGCAGTGAAGTGGTCTCCGGGGCCAAAAACATTCAGTACTTC. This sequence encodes CASSEVVSGAKNIQYF.